This TCR beta chain was identified in a study of tumor and adjacent non-tumor tissue in lung cancer (dated by TCRdb to 2016 to 2018). Turning to the overall study: Patients with adenocarcinoma (around eleven), squamous cell carcinoma (2) and small cell lung cancer (1) were included in the cohort. The study compared bulk TCRbeta repertoires between lung tumor tissue and matched distant non-tumor lung tissue from about 14 lung cancer patients. In total, sequencing yielded over 95 million productive TCRbeta reads, which works out to an average of approximately 4.1 million reads per sample. For each patient, one tumor sample and one normal lung sample were taken, giving around 31 paired specimens that underwent TCRbeta CDR3 sequencing. The 15 enrolled patients, of whom 10 were men and 5 were women, were aged about 30 to 85 years and were diagnosed with TNM stage I to III disease. What the work shows at the level of the full study, not this receptor alone: The top 100 clones accounted for a significantly larger cumulative portion of the repertoire in normal lung than in tumor tissue. Neither the sequencing platform nor unique molecular identifiers are mentioned in the methods. Tumor tissue showed significantly higher TCR diversity (inverse Simpson) than normal lung tissue, at 431.37 vs 166.20 (P = 0.0075, Mann-Whitney U test). Only about 15 patients were in the cohort, and the authors stated that larger samples and more detailed clinical data are needed. Peripheral blood was not sequenced, so blood TCRbeta repertoires in these lung cancer patients were not examined. Younger patients had significantly higher TCR diversity, and higher tumor TCR diversity was associated with shorter overall and disease-free survival.

From its cysteine to its phenylalanine, the CDR3 spans 12 amino acids. Kept here is only the CDR3 DNA, which spans 36 bases and is read in frame from base 1. Looking up the germline V gene (reference sequence) yields CDR1 SGHNT and CDR2 YYREEE. Deletion took 2 bases off V and 4 bases off J, with a span of 4 bases between the germline ends. This clonotype was observed at least ten times. No cognate antigen has been identified for it. Per-base quality was not reported, and no clone a single base away is much larger than it. The receptor library was made with multiplex PCR. Sequencing took place on an Illumina HiSeq 2500. TCRbeta libraries were constructed through three rounds of nested PCR with primers (Table S4) according to protocols modified from ARM-PCR. PCR products of 200-500 bp were gel-excised and purified with the QIAquick gel extraction kit before sequencing. Under the source paper's analysis protocol: Trimmomatic was used to clean the reads, FLASH merged the cleaned reads into complete CDR3 sequences, and MiTCR assigned the sequences to V(D)J germline segments. VDJtools was used to compute clonal diversity as the inverse Simpson's index. Productive reads were defined as in-frame sequences without a premature stop codon. The raw public data were reprocessed by TCRdb itself: fastp quality trimming at Q25, MiXCR clonotype calling, in-frame beta chains only. Entries that share a CDR3 protein sequence are merged under the most common genes and DNA. These V and J calls derive from TCRdb rather than the authors' analysis. The sample includes 98,000 or so distinct CDR3 sequences, with 75% to 85% observed a single time. The top ten clonotypes cover approximately 28% of the sample.

Bulk unsorted tissue served as the source for RNA extraction, and RNA quality was assessed using a NanoDrop ND-1000 and an Agilent 2100. Distant non-tumor tissue taken more than 3 cm from the tumor edge was used as the normal lung sample. All donors had newly diagnosed lung cancer, had not received prior chemotherapy, and were admitted for thoracic surgery in China between August and November 2014. Patients who had received previous radiotherapy or chemotherapy, or who had another concurrent cancer, were excluded from the study. Surgical tissue pieces of about 1-2.3 cm3 were preserved in RNAlater solution and stored at -80 °C until use.

The chain is assembled from TRBV5-4 and TRBJ1-5; the D gene cannot be named for sure. The sample taken for sequencing was distant non-tumor lung tissue. The origin of this receptor is a man in his 60s with small cell lung cancer. CDR3 loop: CASSLPNQPQHF. In nucleotide form, the sequence is TGTGCCAGCAGCTTACCTAATCAGCCCCAGCATTTT.